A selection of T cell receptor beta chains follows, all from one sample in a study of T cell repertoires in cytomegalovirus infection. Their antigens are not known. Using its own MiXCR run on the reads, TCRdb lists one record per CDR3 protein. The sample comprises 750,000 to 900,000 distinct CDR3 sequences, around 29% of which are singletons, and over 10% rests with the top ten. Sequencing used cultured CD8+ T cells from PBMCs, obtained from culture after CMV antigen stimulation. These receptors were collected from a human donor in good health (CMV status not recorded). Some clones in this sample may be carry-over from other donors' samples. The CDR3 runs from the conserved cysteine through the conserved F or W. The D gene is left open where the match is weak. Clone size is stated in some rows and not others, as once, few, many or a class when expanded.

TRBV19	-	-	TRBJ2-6	TGTGCCAGTAGTATTTCAGGGGAATCGGACGTCCTGACTTTC	CASSISGESDVLTF
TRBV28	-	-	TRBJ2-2	TGTGCCAGCAGTTTATTCCCGGGGGGCGCCTCGAACACCGGGGAGCTGTTTTTT	CASSLFPGGASNTGELFF
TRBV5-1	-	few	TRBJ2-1	TGCGCCAGCAGCTTGCGTCCTGACAGCTCCTACAATGAGCAGTTCTTC	CASSLRPDSSYNEQFF
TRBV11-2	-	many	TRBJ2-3	TGTGCCAGCAGCCTTAGACTGAGCACAGATACGCAGTATTTT	CASSLRLSTDTQYF
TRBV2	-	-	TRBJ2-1	TGTGCCAGCGCCCCTAGCCCTTACAATGAGCAGTTCTTC	CASAPSPYNEQFF
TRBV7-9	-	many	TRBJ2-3	TGTGCCAGCAGCAAACACGGGGGCCGAGTAGATACGCAGTATTTT	CASSKHGGRVDTQYF
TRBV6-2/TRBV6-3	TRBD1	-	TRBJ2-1	TGTGCCAGCAGTATGGGACAGGGGACATACTACAATGAGCAGTTCTTC	CASSMGQGTYYNEQFF
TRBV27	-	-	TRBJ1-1	TGTGCCAGCAGCACCCCAGGGTACACTGAAGCTTTCTTT	CASSTPGYTEAFF
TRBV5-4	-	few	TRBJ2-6	TGTGCCAGCAGCTTGGAGGGTAAAGGGGCCAACGTCCTGACTTTC	CASSLEGKGANVLTF
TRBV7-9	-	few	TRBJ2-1	TGTGCCAGCAGCTTACCCACCGGGCTTGAGCAGTTCTTC	CASSLPTGLEQFF
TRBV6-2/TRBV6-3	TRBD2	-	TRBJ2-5	TGTGCCAGCGGGGAGAGCGGGGGTATGTCGCAAGAGACCCAGTACTTC	CASGESGGMSQETQYF
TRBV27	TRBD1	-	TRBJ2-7	TGTGCCAGCAGTGATAGGACAGGGGGCTCCTACGAGCAGTACTTC	CASSDRTGGSYEQYF
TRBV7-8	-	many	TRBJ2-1	TGTGCCAGCAGCTTAGGGTTGATTTTCAATGAGCAGTTCTTC	CASSLGLIFNEQFF
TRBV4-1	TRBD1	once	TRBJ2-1	TGCGCCAGCAGCCAGCGACAGGGGAGCTCCTACAATGAGCAGTTCTTC	CASSQRQGSSYNEQFF